This T cell receptor (beta chain) was captured in a study of T cell changes during pregnancy in multiple sclerosis. Some clones are missing from TCRdb's copy, which holds only in-frame ones; the method was immunoSEQ multiplex PCR. The sample has some 130,000 clones; roughly 97% are singletons. CDR1 SGHTA and CDR2 FQGNSA come from the germline V gene. This CDR3 spans 15 amino acids. V was shortened by 1 base and J by 4 bases, with 10 bases between the two germline ends. The rearrangement uses TRBV7-2 and TRBJ1-4, with D hard to call. Source: peripheral blood, taken after pregnancy. The clonotype originates from a female donor with multiple sclerosis, enrolled in a pregnancy study. The CDR3 protein is CASSLVADRNEKLFF. The CDR3, as DNA: TGTGCCAGCAGCTTAGTAGCTGACCGTAATGAAAAACTGTTTTTT.